This is a list of T cell receptor beta chains from one sample in a study of blood T cell repertoires in COVID-19. Data came from immunoSEQ multiplex PCR; TCRdb stores just in-frame clones and leaves some out. The data contain approximately 200,000 clones, about 82% of them seen just once; the ten biggest clones take up 7% to 10%. The sample was PBMCs or T cells enriched from blood (not recorded which). The receptors originated from a woman in her 30s who had recovered from COVID-19. Both conserved end residues are part of each CDR3. The order of the fields is V gene, D gene, clone size, J gene, CDR3 DNA, CDR3 protein. The D gene is left open where the match is weak. Clone size is shown for a subset of rows, as once, few, many or a class of expanded clone.

v_gene: TRBV7-9; d_gene: TRBD1; abundance: -; j_gene: TRBJ1-4; CDR3nt: TGTGCCAGCAGCTTAGGGGGGACAGAGGGGAATGAAAAACTGTTTTTT; CDR3aa: CASSLGGTEGNEKLFF
v_gene: TRBV9; d_gene: TRBD2; abundance: -; j_gene: TRBJ2-1; CDR3nt: TGTGCCAGCAGCGCAGGGACTAGCCGGAATGAGCAGTTCTTC; CDR3aa: CASSAGTSRNEQFF
v_gene: TRBV11-2; d_gene: TRBD1; abundance: -; j_gene: TRBJ2-2; CDR3nt: TGTGCCAGCAGTAGAGGGGGCAGGGGGACCGGGGAGCTGTTTTTT; CDR3aa: CASSRGGRGTGELFF
v_gene: TRBV10-1; d_gene: TRBD1; abundance: -; j_gene: TRBJ2-1; CDR3nt: TGCGCCAGCAGGGCCGGGACAGGGGGCAACAATGAGCAGTTCTTC; CDR3aa: CASRAGTGGNNEQFF
v_gene: TRBV5-1; d_gene: -; abundance: -; j_gene: TRBJ2-7; CDR3nt: TGCGCCAGCAGCTTCGGTCCGCAGGCGGGCGAGCAGTACTTC; CDR3aa: CASSFGPQAGEQYF
v_gene: TRBV5-5; d_gene: TRBD2; abundance: -; j_gene: TRBJ2-3; CDR3nt: TGTGCCAGCACCAAGGCGACTAGCCGCACAGATACGCAGTATTTT; CDR3aa: CASTKATSRTDTQYF
v_gene: TRBV9; d_gene: TRBD2; abundance: -; j_gene: TRBJ2-3; CDR3nt: TGTGCCAGCAGCTTGGGACTAGCGGGACGGACAGATACGCAGTATTTT; CDR3aa: CASSLGLAGRTDTQYF
v_gene: TRBV7-9; d_gene: -; abundance: -; j_gene: TRBJ1-1; CDR3nt: TGTGCCAGCAGCTTAGTAGCAGGGATGAACACTGAAGCTTTCTTT; CDR3aa: CASSLVAGMNTEAFF
v_gene: TRBV28; d_gene: TRBD2; abundance: -; j_gene: TRBJ2-1; CDR3nt: TGTGCCAGCATTAGCGGGGGAGGCTCCTACAATGAGCAGTTCTTC; CDR3aa: CASISGGGSYNEQFF
v_gene: TRBV2; d_gene: TRBD1; abundance: -; j_gene: TRBJ2-5; CDR3nt: TGTGCCAGCAGGAACCTTGCAGGGGGCCAAGAGACCCAGTACTTC; CDR3aa: CASRNLAGGQETQYF
v_gene: TRBV3-1/TRBV3-2; d_gene: -; abundance: -; j_gene: TRBJ1-5; CDR3nt: TGTGCCAGCAGCCCGGGACTGCACAATCAGCCCCAGCATTTT; CDR3aa: CASSPGLHNQPQHF
v_gene: TRBV12-3/TRBV12-4; d_gene: TRBD1; abundance: -; j_gene: TRBJ1-2; CDR3nt: TGTGCCAGCAGTTTGACAGGGGCCTATGGCTACACCTTC; CDR3aa: CASSLTGAYGYTF
v_gene: TRBV7-6; d_gene: -; abundance: -; j_gene: TRBJ2-1; CDR3nt: TGTGCCAGCAGCTCCCGCCTGGACTCTTCCTACAATGAGCAGTTCTTC; CDR3aa: CASSSRLDSSYNEQFF
v_gene: TRBV19; d_gene: -; abundance: -; j_gene: TRBJ1-1; CDR3nt: TGTGCCAGTAGTATAGATTCACTCTGGGAGGACACTGAAGCTTTCTTT; CDR3aa: CASSIDSLWEDTEAFF
v_gene: TRBV7-6; d_gene: TRBD1; abundance: once; j_gene: TRBJ2-1; CDR3nt: TGTGCCAGCAGCCTACGGACAGGGGACTATGAGCAGTTCTTC; CDR3aa: CASSLRTGDYEQFF
v_gene: TRBV19; d_gene: TRBD1; abundance: -; j_gene: TRBJ1-1; CDR3nt: TGTGCCAGTAGTGACAACCAGGGGGCTGAAGCTTTCTTT; CDR3aa: CASSDNQGAEAFF
v_gene: TRBV5-5; d_gene: TRBD2; abundance: -; j_gene: TRBJ2-3; CDR3nt: TGTGCCAGCAGCGCATCTAGCGGGAGCCCAGATACGCAGTATTTT; CDR3aa: CASSASSGSPDTQYF
v_gene: TRBV5-4; d_gene: -; abundance: -; j_gene: TRBJ2-5; CDR3nt: TGTGCCAGCAGCTCGAGAGGGTCGACCCAAGAGACCCAGTACTTC; CDR3aa: CASSSRGSTQETQYF
v_gene: TRBV19; d_gene: TRBD1; abundance: -; j_gene: TRBJ2-7; CDR3nt: TGTGCCAGTAGTTTCGGGACAGTCTACGAGCAGTACTTC; CDR3aa: CASSFGTVYEQYF
v_gene: TRBV19; d_gene: -; abundance: -; j_gene: TRBJ2-2; CDR3nt: TGTGCCAGTAGTTCCCTAAGGGCAGGGACCGGGGAGCTGTTTTTT; CDR3aa: CASSSLRAGTGELFF
v_gene: TRBV30; d_gene: -; abundance: -; j_gene: TRBJ2-7; CDR3nt: TGTGCCTGGAGTACAGGAGCCGATTACGAGCAGTACTTC; CDR3aa: CAWSTGADYEQYF
v_gene: TRBV7-2; d_gene: TRBD1; abundance: -; j_gene: TRBJ2-3; CDR3nt: TGTGCCAGCAGCCTACGACAGGGTAGCACAGATACGCAGTATTTT; CDR3aa: CASSLRQGSTDTQYF
v_gene: TRBV29-1; d_gene: TRBD2; abundance: -; j_gene: TRBJ2-3; CDR3nt: TGCAGCGTTGGGGGGGGAGGGCGAAAAGATACGCAGTATTTT; CDR3aa: CSVGGGGRKDTQYF
v_gene: TRBV4-1; d_gene: TRBD1; abundance: -; j_gene: TRBJ2-1; CDR3nt: TGCGCCAGCAGCCAAACCCGGGACAGGGCCTACAATGAGCAGTTCTTC; CDR3aa: CASSQTRDRAYNEQFF
v_gene: TRBV11-2; d_gene: -; abundance: -; j_gene: TRBJ2-1; CDR3nt: TGTGCCAGCAGCTTAGAAATTAGCGTACGCTCCTACAATGAGCAGTTCTTC; CDR3aa: CASSLEISVRSYNEQFF
v_gene: TRBV4-2; d_gene: TRBD1; abundance: -; j_gene: TRBJ1-2; CDR3nt: TGTGCCAGCAGCCAAGAGGTGACAGGGGGGGTATATGGCTACACCTTC; CDR3aa: CASSQEVTGGVYGYTF
v_gene: TRBV19; d_gene: -; abundance: few; j_gene: TRBJ2-5; CDR3nt: TGTGCCAGTAGAGACGGGTGGGGTTCAGGGGAGACCCAGTACTTC; CDR3aa: CASRDGWGSGETQYF
v_gene: TRBV4-2; d_gene: -; abundance: -; j_gene: TRBJ2-7; CDR3nt: TGTGCCAGCAGCCAAGGACCGACTCAGCCTCTGTTGGGCGAGCAGTACTTC; CDR3aa: CASSQGPTQPLLGEQYF
v_gene: TRBV24-1; d_gene: -; abundance: -; j_gene: TRBJ1-6; CDR3nt: TGTGCCACCAGTGATTTGCCGAATTCACCCCTCCACTTT; CDR3aa: CATSDLPNSPLHF
v_gene: TRBV28; d_gene: TRBD1; abundance: -; j_gene: TRBJ1-5; CDR3nt: TGTGCCAGCAGAACAGGGGGCGGAAGCAATCAGCCCCAGCATTTT; CDR3aa: CASRTGGGSNQPQHF
v_gene: TRBV28; d_gene: TRBD1; abundance: -; j_gene: TRBJ2-7; CDR3nt: TGTGCCAGCAGTTTACAGGGGGCCTACGAGCAGTACTTC; CDR3aa: CASSLQGAYEQYF
v_gene: TRBV29-1; d_gene: -; abundance: -; j_gene: TRBJ2-3; CDR3nt: TGCAGCGTTGAAATTGTACTAGCTAAATCCCCCACAGATACGCAGTATTTT; CDR3aa: CSVEIVLAKSPTDTQYF
v_gene: TRBV5-6; d_gene: TRBD1; abundance: -; j_gene: TRBJ1-6; CDR3nt: TGTGCCAGCAGTTTCCAGGGGGCGAATTCACCCCTCCACTTT; CDR3aa: CASSFQGANSPLHF
v_gene: TRBV2; d_gene: TRBD2; abundance: -; j_gene: TRBJ2-1; CDR3nt: TGTGCCAGCAGTCCCACTAGCGGGGCCTACAATGAGCAGTTCTTC; CDR3aa: CASSPTSGAYNEQFF
v_gene: TRBV7-9; d_gene: -; abundance: once; j_gene: TRBJ2-1; CDR3nt: TGTGCCAGCAGCTTCGGGTCCAGTGAGCAGTTCTTC; CDR3aa: CASSFGSSEQFF
v_gene: TRBV10-3; d_gene: -; abundance: -; j_gene: TRBJ2-1; CDR3nt: TGTGCCATCAGTGATGTACTCACTGGTGACAATGAGCAGTTCTTC; CDR3aa: CAISDVLTGDNEQFF
v_gene: TRBV29-1; d_gene: -; abundance: -; j_gene: TRBJ1-1; CDR3nt: TGCAGCGTTGGGGGGGGATATACAGGCACTGAAGCTTTCTTT; CDR3aa: CSVGGGYTGTEAFF
v_gene: TRBV19; d_gene: -; abundance: -; j_gene: TRBJ2-2; CDR3nt: TGTGCCAGCCACAGGAACACCGGGGAGCTGTTTTTT; CDR3aa: CASHRNTGELFF
v_gene: TRBV7-2; d_gene: TRBD1; abundance: -; j_gene: TRBJ2-7; CDR3nt: TGTGCCAGCAGCTCGAAGGGAACGGGACAGACCTACGAGCAGTACTTC; CDR3aa: CASSSKGTGQTYEQYF
v_gene: TRBV28; d_gene: TRBD1; abundance: -; j_gene: TRBJ1-1; CDR3nt: TGTGCCAGCAGTTTCAATGGCAGGGGGCGAGAAACTGAAGCTTTCTTT; CDR3aa: CASSFNGRGRETEAFF